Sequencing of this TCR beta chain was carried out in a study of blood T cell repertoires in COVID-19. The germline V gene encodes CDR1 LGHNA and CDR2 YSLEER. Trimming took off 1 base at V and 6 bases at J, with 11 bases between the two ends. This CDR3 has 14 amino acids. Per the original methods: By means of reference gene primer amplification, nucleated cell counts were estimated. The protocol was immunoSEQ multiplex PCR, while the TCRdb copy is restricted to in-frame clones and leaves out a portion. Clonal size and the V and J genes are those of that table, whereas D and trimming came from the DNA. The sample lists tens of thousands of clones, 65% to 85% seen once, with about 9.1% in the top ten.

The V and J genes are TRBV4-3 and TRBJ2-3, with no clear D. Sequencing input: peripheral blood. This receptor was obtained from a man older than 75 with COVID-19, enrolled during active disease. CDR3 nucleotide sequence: TGCGCCAGCAGCCAAGGGCCCCTGTGGGATACGCAGTATTTT. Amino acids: CASSQGPLWDTQYF.